The rows below give T cell receptor beta chains drawn from one sample of a study of blood T cell repertoires in COVID-19. Sequencing was performed with immunoSEQ multiplex PCR; in TCRdb, only in-frame clones are kept and a portion is missing. The data show about 98,000 clones, about 90% seen once. The sample consisted of peripheral blood. The source of these receptors is a man between 18 and 35 years old with acute or convalescent COVID-19. Both conserved end residues are part of each CDR3. The order of the fields is V gene, clone size, D gene, J gene, CDR3 protein, CDR3 DNA. The D gene is left open where the match is weak. Rows may omit the clone size; those that give it use once, few, many or a size class.

TRBV18	NA	NA	TRBJ2-3	CASSLRTGLITDTQYF	TGTGCCAGCTCACTCCGGACGGGACTGATAACAGATACGCAGTATTTT
TRBV5-1	once	TRBD1	TRBJ2-5	CASSLRTGETQYF	TGCGCCAGCAGCTTAAGGACAGGGGAGACCCAGTACTTC
TRBV4-1	NA	NA	TRBJ1-5	CASSQDGGRDTHSNQPQHF	TGCGCCAGCAGCCAAGATGGGGGTAGGGACACTCATAGCAATCAGCCCCAGCATTTT
TRBV2	NA	TRBD1	TRBJ2-1	CASSVSQQGAGEQFF	TGTGCCAGCAGTGTATCGCAACAGGGGGCAGGCGAGCAGTTCTTC
TRBV10-3	NA	NA	TRBJ1-5	CAISESQGNSNQPQHF	TGTGCCATCAGTGAGTCGCAGGGAAATAGCAATCAGCCCCAGCATTTT
TRBV4-2	NA	TRBD2	TRBJ2-2	CAGSGSPEPRSNTGELFF	TGTGCCGGGAGCGGGAGCCCCGAGCCCCGATCGAACACCGGGGAGCTGTTTTTT
TRBV19	NA	NA	TRBJ2-3	CASRKDRGLTDTQYF	TGTGCCAGTAGGAAAGACAGAGGCCTTACAGATACGCAGTATTTT
TRBV5-6	NA	TRBD1	TRBJ2-7	CASSSLRTGGAYEQYF	TGTGCCAGCAGCAGCTTACGGACAGGGGGAGCCTACGAGCAGTACTTC
TRBV6-5	NA	NA	TRBJ1-4	CAAKRQVGYEKLFF	TGTGCCGCCAAACGACAGGTGGGGTACGAAAAACTGTTTTTT
TRBV5-5	NA	TRBD1	TRBJ1-2	CASTPDTGGDGYTF	TGTGCCAGCACTCCAGATACAGGGGGCGATGGCTACACCTTC
TRBV2	NA	NA	TRBJ1-3	CASSPQGRNSGNTIYF	TGTGCCAGCAGTCCACAGGGACGGAACTCTGGAAACACCATATATTTT
TRBV2	NA	NA	TRBJ1-1	CASRSGGTNTEAFF	TGTGCCAGCAGGTCAGGAGGGACGAACACTGAAGCTTTCTTT
TRBV2	NA	TRBD2	TRBJ2-7	CASSGSGRSAYEQYF	TGTGCCAGCAGCGGGAGCGGGAGGAGCGCCTACGAGCAGTACTTC
TRBV19	NA	TRBD1	TRBJ1-6	CASSLSQGAYNSPLHF	TGTGCCAGTAGTCTTTCACAGGGGGCGTATAATTCACCCCTCCACTTT
TRBV20-1	NA	NA	TRBJ2-1	CSASRHGSNNEQFF	TGCAGTGCTAGTCGTCATGGTAGCAACAATGAGCAGTTCTTC
TRBV30	few	NA	TRBJ1-4	CAWSAKGGGKLFF	TGTGCCTGGAGTGCCAAGGGGGGGGGAAAACTGTTTTTT
TRBV5-1	NA	TRBD1	TRBJ1-2	CASSETGQEVGYTF	TGCGCCAGCAGCGAGACAGGGCAGGAGGTTGGCTACACCTTC
TRBV25-1	NA	NA	TRBJ1-6	CASSLQGLNNSPLHF	TGTGCCAGCAGTCTACAGGGTTTGAATAATTCACCCCTCCACTTT
TRBV12-3/TRBV12-4	once	NA	TRBJ2-7	CASSIPGVYEQYF	TGTGCCAGCAGTATCCCGGGGGTCTACGAGCAGTACTTC
TRBV9	NA	TRBD1	TRBJ1-1	CASSAGQGWYTEAFF	TGTGCCAGCAGCGCTGGACAGGGCTGGTACACTGAAGCTTTCTTT
TRBV18	NA	TRBD1	TRBJ1-1	CASSPRQGSGNTEAFF	TGTGCCAGCTCTCCAAGACAGGGTTCGGGGAACACTGAAGCTTTCTTT
TRBV19	NA	NA	TRBJ2-2	CASSSGSGIAFGELFF	TGTGCCAGTAGCTCAGGTTCCGGTATAGCGTTCGGGGAGCTGTTTTTT
TRBV12-3/TRBV12-4	NA	NA	TRBJ1-1	CASSLVFGNEAFF	TGTGCCAGCAGTTTAGTCTTCGGTAATGAAGCTTTCTTT
TRBV15	NA	NA	TRBJ1-4	CATSSGQINEKLFF	TGTGCCACCAGCAGTGGACAGATTAATGAAAAACTGTTTTTT
TRBV14	NA	TRBD1	TRBJ2-7	CASSQAGTGGEQYF	TGTGCCAGCAGCCAAGCCGGGACAGGGGGCGAGCAGTACTTC
TRBV20-1	NA	NA	TRBJ2-1	CSASGQDSKYNEQFF	TGCAGTGCTAGTGGTCAGGATTCTAAATACAATGAGCAGTTCTTC
TRBV5-1	few	NA	TRBJ2-5	CASSLEGVETQYF	TGCGCCAGCAGCTTGGAAGGGGTTGAGACCCAGTACTTC
TRBV5-1	once	TRBD1	TRBJ1-1	CASSSAGTGVGTEAFF	TGCGCCAGCAGCTCCGCCGGGACAGGGGTTGGCACTGAAGCTTTCTTT
TRBV6-5	NA	NA	TRBJ2-5	CASSYGLRQETQYF	TGTGCCAGCAGTTACGGACTTCGACAAGAGACCCAGTACTTC
TRBV25-1	NA	TRBD1	TRBJ1-2	CASSEFKTGGNYGYTF	TGTGCCAGCAGTGAATTTAAGACAGGGGGCAACTATGGCTACACCTTC
TRBV19	few	NA	TRBJ1-3	CASSAQGVPGNTIYF	TGTGCCAGTAGTGCACAAGGAGTTCCTGGAAACACCATATATTTT
TRBV5-1	once	TRBD1	TRBJ1-1	CASRPTGGGTEAFF	TGCGCCAGCAGACCGACAGGGGGCGGAACTGAAGCTTTCTTT
TRBV24-1	NA	TRBD1	TRBJ2-5	CATSDLGTGFETQYF	TGTGCCACCAGTGATTTGGGGACAGGGTTCGAGACCCAGTACTTC
TRBV29-1	NA	TRBD1	TRBJ1-2	CSVDRQGRKYGYTF	TGCAGCGTTGACCGACAGGGGCGCAAGTATGGCTACACCTTC
TRBV6-1	NA	NA	TRBJ1-5	CASSEARQSNQPQHF	TGTGCCAGCAGTGAAGCAAGACAGTCCAATCAGCCCCAGCATTTT
TRBV6-5	NA	NA	TRBJ2-7	CASTMTGPLYEQYF	TGTGCCAGCACCATGACAGGTCCTCTCTACGAGCAGTACTTC
TRBV27	once	TRBD1	TRBJ1-2	CASSLSGDRGWGYTF	TGTGCCAGCAGTTTATCAGGGGACAGGGGTTGGGGCTACACCTTC
TRBV19	once	TRBD1	TRBJ2-1	CASSIAGTGVFEQFF	TGTGCCAGTAGTATTGCCGGGACAGGGGTCTTTGAGCAGTTCTTC
TRBV14	NA	NA	TRBJ1-2	CASSQDLRSSRGYTF	TGTGCCAGCAGCCAAGATCTCCGGTCCTCTAGGGGCTACACCTTC
TRBV7-6	NA	NA	TRBJ2-3	CASSSRPGNTDTQYF	TGTGCCAGCAGCTCACGCCCAGGGAACACAGATACGCAGTATTTT
TRBV5-6	NA	NA	TRBJ1-2	CASSLLQGPYTF	TGTGCCAGCAGCCTACTACAGGGACCCTACACCTTC